This T cell receptor (beta chain) appears in the sequencing data of a study of T cell changes during pregnancy in multiple sclerosis. Assay: immunoSEQ multiplex PCR; the TCRdb copy retains only in-frame clones and omits some. The table lists around 100,000 clones, roughly nine tenths of them singletons. The V and J ends lost 0 bases and 2 bases respectively, with 5 bases between them. The length of the CDR3 is 13 residues. The germline V gene has CDR1 SGHDN and CDR2 FVKESK. This specimen consisted of peripheral blood, obtained after pregnancy. The clonotype was recovered from a female donor with multiple sclerosis, enrolled in a pregnancy study. This chain uses TRBV14 with TRBJ2-7; no clear D. As DNA, the CDR3 is TGTGCCAGCAGCCAAGATCCAACCTACGAGCAGTACTTC. Encoded protein: CASSQDPTYEQYF.